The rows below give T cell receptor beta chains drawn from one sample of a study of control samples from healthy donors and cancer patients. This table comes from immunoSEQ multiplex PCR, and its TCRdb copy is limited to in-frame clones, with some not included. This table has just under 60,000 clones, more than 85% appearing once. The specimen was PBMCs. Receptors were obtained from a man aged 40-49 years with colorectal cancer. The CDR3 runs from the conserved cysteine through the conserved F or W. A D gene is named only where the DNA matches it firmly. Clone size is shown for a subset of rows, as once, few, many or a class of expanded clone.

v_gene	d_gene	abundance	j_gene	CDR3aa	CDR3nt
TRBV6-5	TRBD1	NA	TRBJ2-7	CASTATGVGAYEQYF	TGTGCCAGCACTGCGACAGGGGTAGGGGCGTACGAGCAGTACTTC
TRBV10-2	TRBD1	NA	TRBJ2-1	CASSRTGDDNEQFF	TGCGCCAGCAGTCGGACAGGGGACGACAATGAGCAGTTCTTC
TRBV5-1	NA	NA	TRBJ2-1	CASSLGEGLGNEQFF	TGCGCCAGCAGCTTAGGAGAGGGTCTGGGTAATGAGCAGTTCTTC
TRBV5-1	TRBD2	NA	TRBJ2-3	CASSLYPLAGGSDTQYF	TGCGCCAGCAGCTTGTATCCACTAGCGGGGGGGTCAGATACGCAGTATTTT
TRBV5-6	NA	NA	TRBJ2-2	CASSLYSPTGELFF	TGTGCCAGCAGCTTGTATAGCCCCACCGGGGAGCTGTTTTTT
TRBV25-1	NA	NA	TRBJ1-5	CASSTGNQPQHF	TGTGCCAGCAGTACAGGGAATCAGCCCCAGCATTTT
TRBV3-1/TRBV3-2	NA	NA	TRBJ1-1	CASSPGCGIMNTEAFF	TGTGCCAGCAGCCCTGGTTGTGGTATCATGAACACTGAAGCTTTCTTT
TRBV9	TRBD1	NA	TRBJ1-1	CASSGQGFTEAFF	TGTGCCAGCAGCGGACAGGGTTTCACTGAAGCTTTCTTT
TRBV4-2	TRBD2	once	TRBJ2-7	CASSSIGLAGDEQYF	TGTGCCAGCAGCTCTATTGGACTAGCGGGCGACGAGCAGTACTTC
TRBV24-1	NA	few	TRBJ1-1	CATSDRWGGAFF	TGTGCCACCAGTGACCGCTGGGGGGGAGCTTTCTTT
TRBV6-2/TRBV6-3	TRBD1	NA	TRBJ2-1	CASSGTGPMSSYNEQFF	TGTGCCAGCAGCGGGACAGGGCCGATGAGCTCCTACAATGAGCAGTTCTTC
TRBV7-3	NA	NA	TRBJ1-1	CASSLTSGLYRGTEAFF	TGTGCCAGCAGCTTAACGTCGGGTCTATATCGAGGCACTGAAGCTTTCTTT
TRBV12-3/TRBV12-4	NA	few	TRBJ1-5	CASSGREYQPQHF	TGTGCCAGCAGTGGCAGGGAATATCAGCCCCAGCATTTT
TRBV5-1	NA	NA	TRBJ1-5	CASSFSGDSNQPQHF	TGCGCCAGCAGCTTCAGCGGGGATAGCAATCAGCCCCAGCATTTT
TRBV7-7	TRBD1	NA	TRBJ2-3	CASSPLGTGEIGTDTQYF	TGTGCCAGCAGCCCTTTAGGGACAGGGGAGATCGGCACAGATACGCAGTATTTT
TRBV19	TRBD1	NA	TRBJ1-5	CASEDRRLNQPQHF	TGTGCCAGCGAGGACAGGCGATTAAATCAGCCCCAGCATTTT
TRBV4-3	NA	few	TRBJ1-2	CASSQDFAGYYGYTF	TGCGCCAGCAGCCAAGATTTTGCAGGCTACTATGGCTACACCTTC
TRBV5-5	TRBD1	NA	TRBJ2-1	CASSLAAGGIYEQFF	TGTGCCAGCAGCTTGGCCGCAGGGGGCATTTATGAGCAGTTCTTC
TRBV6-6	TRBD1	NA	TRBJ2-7	CASSSRDRGGEQYF	TGTGCCAGCAGTTCTAGGGACAGGGGAGGCGAGCAGTACTTC
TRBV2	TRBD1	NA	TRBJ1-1	CASSGDRGVRTEAFF	TGTGCCAGCAGTGGGGACAGGGGAGTAAGGACTGAAGCTTTCTTT
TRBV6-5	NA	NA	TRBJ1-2	CASSPGRFNYGYTF	TGTGCCAGCAGCCCCGGACGGTTCAACTATGGCTACACCTTC
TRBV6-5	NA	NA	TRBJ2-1	CASSLRIPAEQFF	TGTGCCAGCAGTTTACGGATCCCCGCTGAGCAGTTCTTC
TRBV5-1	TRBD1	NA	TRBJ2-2	CASSPLPTGVTGELFF	TGCGCCAGCAGCCCCCTCCCGACAGGGGTGACCGGGGAGCTGTTTTTT